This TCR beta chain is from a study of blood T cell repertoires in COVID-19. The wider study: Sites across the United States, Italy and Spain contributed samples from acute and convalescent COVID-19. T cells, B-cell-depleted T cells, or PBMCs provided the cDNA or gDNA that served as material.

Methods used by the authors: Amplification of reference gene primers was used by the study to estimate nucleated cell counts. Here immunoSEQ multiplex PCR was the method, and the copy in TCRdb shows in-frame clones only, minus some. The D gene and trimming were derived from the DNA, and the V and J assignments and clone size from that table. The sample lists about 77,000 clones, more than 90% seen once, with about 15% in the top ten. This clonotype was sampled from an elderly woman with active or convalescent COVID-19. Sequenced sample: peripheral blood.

The CDR3 DNA sequence: TGTGCCAGCACCCTCAGAGGGACAGTTAATAGCAATCAGCCCCAGCATTTT. It translates to CASTLRGTVNSNQPQHF. This chain joins TRBV28 and TRBJ1-5, with 7 nucleotides matching TRBD1. The germline V gene has CDR1 MDHEN and CDR2 SYDVKM. With 7 bases clipped from V and 0 bases from J, the junction kept 12 bases outside the gene matches. The CDR3 runs to 17 residues.